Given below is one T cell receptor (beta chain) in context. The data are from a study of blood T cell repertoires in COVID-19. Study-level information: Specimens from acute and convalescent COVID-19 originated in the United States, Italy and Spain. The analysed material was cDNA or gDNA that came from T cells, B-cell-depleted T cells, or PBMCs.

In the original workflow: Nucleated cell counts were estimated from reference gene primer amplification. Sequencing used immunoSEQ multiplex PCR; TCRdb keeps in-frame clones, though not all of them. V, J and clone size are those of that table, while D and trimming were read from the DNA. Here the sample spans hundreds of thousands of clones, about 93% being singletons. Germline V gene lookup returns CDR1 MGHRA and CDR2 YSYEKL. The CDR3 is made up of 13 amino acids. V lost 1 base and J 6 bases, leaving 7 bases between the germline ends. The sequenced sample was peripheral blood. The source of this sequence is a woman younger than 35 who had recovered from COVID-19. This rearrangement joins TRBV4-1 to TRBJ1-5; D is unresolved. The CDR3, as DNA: TGCGCCAGCAGCCAAGGTCTGAGTCAGCCCCAGCATTTT. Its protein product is CASSQGLSQPQHF.